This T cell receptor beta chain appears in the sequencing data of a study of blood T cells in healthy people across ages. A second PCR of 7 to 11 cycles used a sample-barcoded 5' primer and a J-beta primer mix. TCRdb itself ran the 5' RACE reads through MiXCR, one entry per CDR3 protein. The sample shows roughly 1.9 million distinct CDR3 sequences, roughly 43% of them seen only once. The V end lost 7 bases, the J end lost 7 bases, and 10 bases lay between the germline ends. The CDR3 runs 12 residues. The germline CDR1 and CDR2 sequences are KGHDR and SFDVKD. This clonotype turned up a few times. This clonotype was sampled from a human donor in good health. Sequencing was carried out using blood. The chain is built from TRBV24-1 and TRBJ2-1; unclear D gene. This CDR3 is CATRGWDNEQFF. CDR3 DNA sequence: TGTGCCACCAGAGGTTGGGATAATGAGCAGTTCTTC.